Listed below are T cell receptor beta chains from one sample, sequenced in a study of shared clonotypes between healthy human individuals. Only in-frame clones appear in the TCRdb table, and some are missing; sequencing was by immunoSEQ multiplex PCR. The repertoire holds about 2.1 million clones, with 93% as singletons. The sample comprised naive CD8+ T cells from PBMCs. All receptors come from a man aged 18 to 30 in good health. Some clones in this sample may be carry-over from other donors' samples. The CDR3 runs from the conserved cysteine through the conserved F or W. D genes are given only for firm matches. The size field is filled for only some rows; it gives once, few, many or a size class.

clone_size d_call j_call v_call cdr3_aa cdr3_nt
. . TRBJ2-3 TRBV4-1 CASSPGTNTDTQYF TGCGCCAGCAGCCCAGGGACGAACACAGATACGCAGTATTTT
once . TRBJ2-2 TRBV15 CATSRSLAGELFF TGTGCCACCAGCAGGTCCCTCGCCGGGGAGCTGTTTTTT
. . TRBJ1-1 TRBV19 CASSMDRGARTEAFF TGTGCCAGTAGTATGGATCGGGGGGCGAGGACTGAAGCTTTCTTT
. . TRBJ2-7 TRBV7-9 CASSPSGGSSYEQYF TGTGCCAGCAGCCCCTCGGGGGGCTCCTCCTACGAGCAGTACTTC
. . TRBJ2-3 TRBV29-1 CSVVGGSLTDTQYF TGCAGCGTTGTTGGGGGTTCTTTGACAGATACGCAGTATTTT
. . TRBJ2-7 TRBV18 CASSPRTDSSYEQYF TGTGCCAGCTCACCTCGGACAGACAGCTCCTACGAGCAGTACTTC
. . TRBJ2-2 TRBV27 CASSQLLRGTGELFF TGTGCCAGCAGCCAACTTTTACGGGGCACCGGGGAGCTGTTTTTT
. TRBD2 TRBJ2-2 TRBV7-9 CASSFNREGGGELFF TGTGCCAGCAGCTTTAACCGGGAGGGCGGCGGGGAGCTGTTTTTT
. . TRBJ1-1 TRBV9 CASSVEARGTEAFF TGTGCCAGCAGCGTAGAGGCCCGGGGGACTGAAGCTTTCTTT
. TRBD1 TRBJ1-2 TRBV29-1 CSVQGGDRVEGYTF TGCAGCGTTCAAGGGGGGGACAGGGTTGAAGGCTACACCTTC
. TRBD1 TRBJ1-2 TRBV6-6 CASTSTAGGYGYTF TGTGCCAGCACCTCTACAGCAGGGGGCTATGGCTACACCTTC
. . TRBJ2-3 TRBV4-1 CASSQPGVGTDTQYF TGCGCCAGCAGCCAACCAGGGGTCGGGACAGATACGCAGTATTTT
. TRBD2 TRBJ2-7 TRBV15 CATSLSASGSYEQYF TGTGCCACCAGCCTTTCGGCTAGCGGGAGTTACGAGCAGTACTTC
. TRBD1 TRBJ2-7 TRBV4-1 CASSQVGDRTAYEQYF TGCGCCAGCAGCCAAGTTGGGGACAGGACAGCCTACGAGCAGTACTTC
. . TRBJ1-1 TRBV5-6 CASSPGGAFTEAFF TGTGCCAGCAGCCCGGGGGGGGCCTTCACTGAAGCTTTCTTT
. TRBD1 TRBJ2-5 TRBV9 CASSVGTGTETQYF TGTGCCAGCAGCGTTGGGACAGGCACAGAGACCCAGTACTTC
. TRBD1 TRBJ2-7 TRBV5-1 CASSSDRGLLDEQYF TGCGCCAGCAGCTCCGACAGGGGGCTTCTCGACGAGCAGTACTTC
. TRBD2 TRBJ2-7 TRBV9 CASTPGSGSRNEQYF TGTGCCAGCACCCCGGGGAGCGGGAGTCGGAACGAGCAGTACTTC
. . TRBJ2-5 TRBV9 CASSQGYAEGETQYF TGTGCCAGCAGCCAGGGTTACGCCGAGGGAGAGACCCAGTACTTC
. . TRBJ2-7 TRBV19 CASSPVLSSSEQYF TGTGCCAGTAGTCCCGTGTTGAGCTCTTCCGAGCAGTACTTC
. TRBD1 TRBJ1-4 TRBV19 CASTPGTGSEKLFF TGTGCCAGTACCCCCGGGACAGGGTCTGAAAAACTGTTTTTT
. . TRBJ2-7 TRBV9 CASSAGYEQYF TGTGCCAGCAGCGCCGGCTACGAGCAGTACTTC
. . TRBJ2-5 TRBV11-2 CASSSYRPLETQYF TGTGCCAGCAGCTCCTATAGACCACTCGAGACCCAGTACTTC
. . TRBJ2-1 TRBV9 CASSVGVDYSDEQFF TGTGCCAGCAGCGTAGGGGTAGATTATAGCGATGAGCAGTTCTTC
. . TRBJ2-3 TRBV28 CASSLGSVWTDTQYF TGTGCCAGCAGTTTAGGGTCCGTTTGGACAGATACGCAGTATTTT
. . TRBJ1-2 TRBV6-5 CASSYSESHYGYTF TGTGCCAGCAGTTACTCGGAGTCCCACTATGGCTACACCTTC
. . TRBJ2-1 TRBV5-1 CASSLLNPGQDYYNEQFF TGCGCCAGCAGCCTACTAAACCCCGGACAGGACTATTACAATGAGCAGTTCTTC
once . TRBJ2-1 TRBV25-1 CASSEYGRGVYNEQFF TGTGCCAGCAGTGAATATGGCCGGGGAGTTTACAATGAGCAGTTCTTC
. . TRBJ1-1 TRBV15 CATSTGVYTEAFF TGTGCCACCAGCACAGGGGTATATACTGAAGCTTTCTTT
. . TRBJ2-7 TRBV11-3 CASSLNSAYEQYF TGTGCCAGCAGCTTAAACAGTGCCTACGAGCAGTACTTC
once TRBD1 TRBJ2-1 TRBV4-3 CASSQDDRVFMDEQFF TGCGCCAGCAGCCAAGATGACAGGGTTTTTATGGATGAGCAGTTCTTC